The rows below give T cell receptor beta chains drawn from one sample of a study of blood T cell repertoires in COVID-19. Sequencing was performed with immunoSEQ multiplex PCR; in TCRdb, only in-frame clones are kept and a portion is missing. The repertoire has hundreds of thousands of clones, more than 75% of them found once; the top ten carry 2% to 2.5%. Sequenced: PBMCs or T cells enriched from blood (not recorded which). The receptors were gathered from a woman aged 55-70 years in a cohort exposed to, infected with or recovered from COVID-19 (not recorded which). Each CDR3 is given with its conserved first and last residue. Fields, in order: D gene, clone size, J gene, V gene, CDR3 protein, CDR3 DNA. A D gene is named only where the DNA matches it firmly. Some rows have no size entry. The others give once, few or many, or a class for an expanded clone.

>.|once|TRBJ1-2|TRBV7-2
CASSLVPGTNYGYTF
TGTGCCAGCAGCTTAGTCCCAGGCACTAACTATGGCTACACCTTC
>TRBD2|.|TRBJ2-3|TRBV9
CASSPRGAGTDTQYF
TGTGCCAGCAGCCCGCGGGGGGCCGGCACAGATACGCAGTATTTT
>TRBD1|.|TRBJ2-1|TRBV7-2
CASSFAGTGDNEQFF
TGTGCCAGCAGCTTTGCCGGGACAGGGGACAATGAGCAGTTCTTC
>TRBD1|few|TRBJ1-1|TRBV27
CASSLQGTVNTEAFF
TGTGCCAGCAGTTTACAGGGGACAGTGAACACTGAAGCTTTCTTT
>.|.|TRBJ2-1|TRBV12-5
CASGRRKGNYNEQFF
TGTGCTAGTGGTAGACGAAAGGGGAATTACAATGAGCAGTTCTTC
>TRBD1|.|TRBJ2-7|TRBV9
CASSEGQGIYEQYF
TGTGCCAGCAGCGAGGGACAGGGGATTTACGAGCAGTACTTC
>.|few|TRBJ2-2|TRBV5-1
CASKGSVGRGSGELFF
TGCGCCAGCAAAGGTAGTGTAGGAAGGGGATCCGGGGAGCTGTTTTTT
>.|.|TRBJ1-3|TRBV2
CASSEERVLSGNTIYF
TGTGCCAGCAGTGAAGAGAGGGTCCTCTCTGGAAACACCATATATTTT
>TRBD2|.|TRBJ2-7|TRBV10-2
CASSGAGGPPYEQYF
TGCGCCAGCAGTGGGGCGGGAGGGCCTCCCTACGAGCAGTACTTC
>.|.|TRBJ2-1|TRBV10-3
CAIRGRAGNEQFF
TGTGCCATCAGGGGCAGGGCCGGTAATGAGCAGTTCTTC
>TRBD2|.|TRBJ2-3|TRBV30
CAWSRGGQGSGTDTQYF
TGTGCCTGGAGTCGGGGGGGTCAGGGGTCGGGGACAGATACGCAGTATTTT
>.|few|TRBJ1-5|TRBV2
CASSAGTSGQPQHF
TGTGCCAGCAGCGCCGGGACAAGTGGGCAGCCCCAGCATTTT
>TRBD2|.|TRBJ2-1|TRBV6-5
CASSSTSGRIKQFF
TGTGCCAGCAGTTCGACTAGCGGGAGGATTAAGCAGTTCTTC
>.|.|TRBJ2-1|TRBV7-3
CASSPGGGEQFF
TGTGCCAGCAGCCCAGGGGGAGGTGAGCAGTTCTTC
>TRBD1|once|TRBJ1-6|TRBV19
CASSTGTGGSPLHF
TGTGCCAGTAGTACAGGGACAGGGGGTTCACCCCTCCACTTT
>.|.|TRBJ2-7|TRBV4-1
CASSQIPTSPYEQYF
TGCGCCAGCAGCCAAATTCCAACTAGCCCCTACGAGCAGTACTTC
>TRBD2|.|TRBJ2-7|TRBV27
CASSLWSTSGATYEQYF
TGTGCCAGCAGTTTATGGTCGACTAGCGGGGCAACCTACGAGCAGTACTTC
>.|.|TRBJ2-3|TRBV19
CASSPRRGMGTDTQYF
TGTGCCAGTAGTCCGCGGCGGGGCATGGGAACAGATACGCAGTATTTT
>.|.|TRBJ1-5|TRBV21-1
CASSQDRGKGNQPQHF
TGTGCCAGCAGCCAGGACAGGGGAAAGGGCAATCAGCCCCAGCATTTT
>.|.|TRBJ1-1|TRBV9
CASSAVTGNTEAFF
TGTGCCAGCAGCGCCGTCACGGGGAACACTGAAGCTTTCTTT
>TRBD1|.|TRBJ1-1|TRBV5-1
CASSEQGAHTEAFF
TGCGCCAGCAGCGAACAGGGGGCCCACACTGAAGCTTTCTTT
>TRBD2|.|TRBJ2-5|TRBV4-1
CASTPAGGNQETQYF
TGCGCCAGCACCCCGGCGGGAGGGAACCAAGAGACCCAGTACTTC
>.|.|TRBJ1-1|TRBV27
CASTPGGPNTEAFF
TGTGCCAGCACCCCGGGAGGGCCAAACACTGAAGCTTTCTTT
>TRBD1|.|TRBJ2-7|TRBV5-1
CASSRDRGPYEQYF
TGCGCCAGCAGCAGGGACAGGGGACCCTACGAGCAGTACTTC
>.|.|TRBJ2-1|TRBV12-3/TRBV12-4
CASRPQGHEQFF
TGTGCCAGCAGACCCCAGGGTCATGAGCAGTTCTTC
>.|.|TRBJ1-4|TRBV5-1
CASTTGATNEKLFF
TGCGCCAGTACGACAGGCGCAACTAATGAAAAACTGTTTTTT
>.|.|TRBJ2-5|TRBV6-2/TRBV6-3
CASSRASRQETQYF
TGTGCCAGCAGTAGAGCAAGCAGGCAAGAGACCCAGTACTTC
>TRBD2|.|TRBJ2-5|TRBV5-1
CASSFSSGSQETQYF
TGCGCCAGCAGCTTCTCTAGCGGTTCACAAGAGACCCAGTACTTC
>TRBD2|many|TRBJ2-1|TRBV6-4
CASSDSTSGSNEQFF
TGTGCCAGCAGTGACTCGACTAGCGGGAGCAATGAGCAGTTCTTC
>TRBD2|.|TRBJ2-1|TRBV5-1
CASSLGERESNEQFF
TGCGCCAGCAGCTTGGGGGAGCGGGAGAGCAATGAGCAGTTCTTC
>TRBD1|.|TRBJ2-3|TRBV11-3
CASSLGQGANTQYF
TGTGCCAGCAGCTTAGGACAGGGGGCTAATACGCAGTATTTT